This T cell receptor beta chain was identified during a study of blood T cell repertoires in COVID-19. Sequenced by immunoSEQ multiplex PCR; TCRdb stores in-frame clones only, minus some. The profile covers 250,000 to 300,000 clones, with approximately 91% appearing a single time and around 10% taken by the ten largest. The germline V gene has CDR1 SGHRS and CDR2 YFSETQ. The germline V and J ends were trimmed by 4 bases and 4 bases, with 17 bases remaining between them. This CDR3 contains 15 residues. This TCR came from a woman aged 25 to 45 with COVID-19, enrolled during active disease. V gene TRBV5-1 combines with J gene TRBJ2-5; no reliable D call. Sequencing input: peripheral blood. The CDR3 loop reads CASSPGLGARETQYF. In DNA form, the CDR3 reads TGCGCCAGCAGCCCTGGCCTCGGAGCGCGAGAGACCCAGTACTTC.